These 8 T cell receptor beta chains originate from one sample sequenced in a study of blood T cell repertoires in COVID-19. Clones were sequenced by immunoSEQ multiplex PCR, and TCRdb holds only the in-frame ones, with some missing. The sample has about 99,000 clones, more than 80% seen once. Sequenced sample: peripheral blood. Receptors were obtained from a man aged 55 to 70 with acute or convalescent COVID-19.

The chain combines TRBV7-2 with TRBJ2-7; perhaps TRBD1 as D (5 bases). Trimming took 1 base from V and 5 from J, leaving 12 bases between them. The V gene's germline CDR1 is SGHTA and CDR2 FQGNSA. This CDR3 is built from 14 residues. The CDR3: CASSLGFGQNEQYV. In nucleotides, the CDR3 is TGTGCCAGCAGCTTAGGGTTTGGACAAAACGAGCAGTACGTC.

The chain carries TRBV20-1 and TRBJ2-3; the match to TRBD2 covers 13 bases. This CDR3 comprises 16 residues. Per the germline V gene, CDR1 is DFQATT and CDR2 is SNEGSKA (reference sequence). The junction had 8 bases not matched to a gene; V was cut back by 3 bases and J by 5 bases. CDR3 region: CSASPGLAGSIDTQYF. The CDR3 DNA reads as TGCAGTGCTAGTCCGGGACTAGCGGGAAGTATAGATACGCAGTATTTT.

This chain joins TRBV28 and TRBJ2-1; 11 nucleotides agree with TRBD2. V shed 8 bases and J 7 bases; nucleotides not matched to a gene: 4. CDR1 and CDR2 from the germline V gene are MDHEN and SYDVKM. The CDR3 runs 13 residues. The DNA for the CDR3 is TGTGCCAGCGGGCCTAGCGGGAGGAATGAGCAGTTCTTC. This sequence encodes CASGPSGRNEQFF.

This chain links TRBV5-4 with TRBJ1-1; 9 bases are a match to TRBD1. Trimming removed 4 bases from V and 5 bases from J; junction bases left unmatched: 6. Germline assignment: CDR1 SGHNT and CDR2 YYREEE (reference sequence). The length of the CDR3 is 14 residues. CDR3 sequence (DNA): TGTGCCAGCAGCCTGACAGGGGGATGGACTGAAGCTTTCTTT. Amino acids: CASSLTGGWTEAFF.

This clone has at least ten counts. One end of the junction does not line up with germline, which may come from a read error. This chain uses TRBV7-7 with TRBJ2-2; 12 bases agree with TRBD2. The CDR3 length is 16 residues. The germline CDR1 and CDR2 sequences are SSHAT and FNYEAQ (reference sequence). This CDR3 reads CASSPGTSGYTGELFF. CDR3 bases: TGTGCTAGCAGCCCCGGGACTAGCGGGTATACCGGGGAGCTGTTTTTT.

This clone has a single count. The chain uses TRBV27 and TRBJ2-5; TRBD2 matches at 9 bases. The trim removed 5 bases at V and 4 bases at J, leaving 5 bases unmatched. CDR1 is MNHEY, CDR2 SMNVEV, per germline (reference sequence). This CDR3 is built from 14 residues. CDR3 sequence reads: CASSIVAGAETQYF. CDR3 DNA: TGTGCCAGCAGTATAGTAGCGGGAGCAGAGACCCAGTACTTC.

The J gene is TRBJ1-2, the V gene TRBV3-1 (or the pseudogene TRBV3-2); TRBD1 matches 9 bases. The V gene's germline CDR1 is LGHDT and CDR2 YNNKEL (reference sequence). This CDR3 contains 13 residues. Germline trimming cut 3 bases from V and 8 bases from J; bases unmatched to any gene: 4. In DNA, the CDR3 is TGTGCCAGCAGCCACTGGACAGGGGAAGGCTACACCTTC. Translating it yields CASSHWTGEGYTF.

The V and J genes are TRBV19 and TRBJ1-5, with D maybe TRBD1 (5 bases). The ends were cut back, 7 bases at V and 4 bases at J, with 11 bases in the middle. The length of the CDR3 is 13 residues. CDR1 LNHDA and CDR2 SQIVND come from the germline V gene (reference sequence). The CDR3 region is CASNQGPNQPQHF. The CDR3 region has the DNA TGTGCCAGTAATCAGGGTCCGAATCAGCCCCAGCATTTT.